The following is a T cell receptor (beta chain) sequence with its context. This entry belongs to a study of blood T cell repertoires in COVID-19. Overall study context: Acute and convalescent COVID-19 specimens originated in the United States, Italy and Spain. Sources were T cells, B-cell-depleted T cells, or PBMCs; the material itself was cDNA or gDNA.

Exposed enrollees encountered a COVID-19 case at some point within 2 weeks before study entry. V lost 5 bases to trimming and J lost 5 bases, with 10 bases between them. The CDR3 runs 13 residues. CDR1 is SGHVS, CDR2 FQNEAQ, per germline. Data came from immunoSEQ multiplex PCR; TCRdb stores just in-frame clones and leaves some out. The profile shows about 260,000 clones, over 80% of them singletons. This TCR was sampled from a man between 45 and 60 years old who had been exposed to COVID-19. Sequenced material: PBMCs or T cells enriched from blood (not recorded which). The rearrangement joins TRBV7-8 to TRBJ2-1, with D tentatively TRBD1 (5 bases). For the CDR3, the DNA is TGTGCCAGCAGCATGACAGCAGACAATGAGCAGTTCTTC. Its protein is CASSMTADNEQFF.